What follows describes a single T cell receptor beta chain. This CDR3 region has 14 residues. The J segment lost 8 bases and the V segment lost 8 bases, leaving 11 bases of the junction unmatched. Germline V CDR1 and CDR2: KGHSH, LQKENI. Profiled with immunoSEQ multiplex PCR; TCRdb holds only in-frame clones, not every one. The sample yields about 200,000 clones, roughly nine tenths seen once. The data originate from a study of blood T cell repertoires in COVID-19. Study-level background: Nucleic acid was either cDNA or gDNA, and it came from T cells, B-cell-depleted T cells, or PBMCs.

This chain uses TRBV18 with TRBJ2-1; the match to TRBD2 covers 8 bases. The TCR originated in a middle-aged man with acute or convalescent COVID-19. The sample comprised peripheral blood. CDR3 nucleotides: TGTGCCAGCCAACCTGGACTAGCTAGGGATGAGCAGTTCTTC. Its translation is CASQPGLARDEQFF.